This T cell receptor beta chain appears in the sequencing data of a study of CD4 T cells in relation to SARS-CoV-2 and coronaviruses. General study points: Culture-expanded clones reflect memory recall rather than primary priming during culture. Pre-pandemic and post-infection samples never came from the same donor.

Produced via immunoSEQ multiplex PCR; TCRdb's table is partial and in-frame only. The sample holds roughly 57,000 clones, 86% seen once. Details on this clone: Its specificity is not known.

The unexposed donors gave CD4+ T cells in about 2011-2018, prior to COVID-19. CDR1 and CDR2 from the germline V gene are KGHDR and SFDVKD. The CDR3 sequence is 14 residues long. V dropped 7 bases and J dropped 1; count of bases not matched to a gene: 2. Sequencing was performed on memory CD4+ T cells from PBMCs. The source of this sequence is a human donor in good health. V gene TRBV24-1 combines with J gene TRBJ1-2, with 10 bases lining up with TRBD1. Written as DNA, the CDR3 is TGTGCCACCAGGGGGACAGGGGATAACTATGGCTACACCTTC. It translates to CATRGTGDNYGYTF.